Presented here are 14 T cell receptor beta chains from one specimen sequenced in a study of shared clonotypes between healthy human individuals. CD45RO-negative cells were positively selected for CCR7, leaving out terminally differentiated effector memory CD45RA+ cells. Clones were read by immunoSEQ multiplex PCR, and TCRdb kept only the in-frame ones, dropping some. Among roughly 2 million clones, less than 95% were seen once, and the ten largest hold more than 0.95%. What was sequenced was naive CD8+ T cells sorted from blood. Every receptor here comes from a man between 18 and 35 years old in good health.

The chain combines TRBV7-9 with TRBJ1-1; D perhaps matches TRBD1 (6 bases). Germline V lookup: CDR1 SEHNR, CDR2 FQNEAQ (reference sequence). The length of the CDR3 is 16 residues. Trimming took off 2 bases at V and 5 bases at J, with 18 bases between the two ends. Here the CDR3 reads CASSLFKAGDWTEAFF. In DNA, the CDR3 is TGTGCCAGCAGCTTATTTAAGGCAGGGGATTGGACTGAAGCTTTCTTT.

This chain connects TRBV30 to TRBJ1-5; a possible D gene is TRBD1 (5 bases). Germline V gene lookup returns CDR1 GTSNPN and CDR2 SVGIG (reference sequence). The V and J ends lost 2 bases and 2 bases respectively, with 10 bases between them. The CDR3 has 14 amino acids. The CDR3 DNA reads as TGTGCCTGGAGTACGGGGGGTGGCAATCAGCCCCAGCATTTT. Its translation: CAWSTGGGNQPQHF.

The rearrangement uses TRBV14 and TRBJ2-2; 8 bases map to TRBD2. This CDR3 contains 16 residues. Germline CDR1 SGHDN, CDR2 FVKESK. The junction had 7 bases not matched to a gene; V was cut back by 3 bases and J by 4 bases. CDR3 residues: CASSQGFSGTTGELFF. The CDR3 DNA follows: TGTGCCAGCAGCCAGGGATTTAGCGGGACCACCGGGGAGCTGTTTTTT.

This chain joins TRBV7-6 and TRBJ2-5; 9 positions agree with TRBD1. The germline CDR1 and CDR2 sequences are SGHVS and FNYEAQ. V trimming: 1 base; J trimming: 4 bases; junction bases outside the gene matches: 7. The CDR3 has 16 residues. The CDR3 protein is CASSLDSGQGRETQYF. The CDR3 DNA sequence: TGTGCCAGCAGCTTAGATTCGGGACAGGGAAGAGAGACCCAGTACTTC. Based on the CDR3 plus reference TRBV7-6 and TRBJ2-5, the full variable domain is GAGVSQSPRYKVTKRGQDVALRCDPISGHVSLYWYRQALGQGPEFLTYFNYEAQQDKSGLPNDRFSAERPEGSISTLTIQRTEQRDSAMYRCASSLDSGQGRETQYFGPGTRLLVL.

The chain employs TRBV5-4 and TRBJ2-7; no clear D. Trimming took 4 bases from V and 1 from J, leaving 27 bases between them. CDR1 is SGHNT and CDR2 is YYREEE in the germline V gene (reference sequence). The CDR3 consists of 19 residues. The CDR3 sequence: CASSDSEGNRPIQSYEQYF. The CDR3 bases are TGTGCCAGCAGCGATAGTGAAGGCAACAGACCTATCCAGTCCTACGAGCAGTACTTC.

As DNA, the CDR3 is TGTGCCAGCAGGGTGTGGACTAGCGGAGAATACAATGAGCAGTTCTTC. Translating gives CASRVWTSGEYNEQFF. The chain employs TRBV13 and TRBJ2-1; 10 bases fit TRBD2. The CDR3 has 16 residues. The trim removed 6 bases at V and 4 bases at J, leaving 9 bases unmatched. In germline, CDR1 is PRHDT, CDR2 FYEKMQ (reference sequence).

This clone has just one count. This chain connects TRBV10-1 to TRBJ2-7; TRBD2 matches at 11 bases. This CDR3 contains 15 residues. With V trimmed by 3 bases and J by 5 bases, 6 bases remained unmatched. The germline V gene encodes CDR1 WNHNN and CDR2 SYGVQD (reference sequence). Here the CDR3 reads CASSDLAGGFDEQYF. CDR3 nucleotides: TGCGCCAGCAGTGATTTAGCGGGAGGGTTTGACGAGCAGTACTTC.

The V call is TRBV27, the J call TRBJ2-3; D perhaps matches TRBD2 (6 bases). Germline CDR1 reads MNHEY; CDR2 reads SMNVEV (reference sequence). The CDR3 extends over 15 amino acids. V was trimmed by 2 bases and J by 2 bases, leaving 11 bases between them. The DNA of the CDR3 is TGTGCCAGCAGTTTAGGGGGGACTTACACAGATACGCAGTATTTT. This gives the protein CASSLGGTYTDTQYF.

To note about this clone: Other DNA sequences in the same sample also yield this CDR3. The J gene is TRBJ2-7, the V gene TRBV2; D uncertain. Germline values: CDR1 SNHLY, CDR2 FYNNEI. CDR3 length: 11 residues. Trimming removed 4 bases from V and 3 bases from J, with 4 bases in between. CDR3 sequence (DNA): TGTGCCAGCAGTGGCAGCTACGAGCAGTACTTC. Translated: CASSGSYEQYF.

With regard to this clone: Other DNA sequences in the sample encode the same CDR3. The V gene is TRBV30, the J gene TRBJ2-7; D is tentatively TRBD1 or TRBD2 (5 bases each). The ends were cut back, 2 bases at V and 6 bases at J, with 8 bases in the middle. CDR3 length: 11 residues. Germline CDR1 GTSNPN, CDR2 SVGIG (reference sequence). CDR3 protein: CAWSPGTEQYF. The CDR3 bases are TGTGCCTGGAGTCCAGGGACCGAGCAGTACTTC.

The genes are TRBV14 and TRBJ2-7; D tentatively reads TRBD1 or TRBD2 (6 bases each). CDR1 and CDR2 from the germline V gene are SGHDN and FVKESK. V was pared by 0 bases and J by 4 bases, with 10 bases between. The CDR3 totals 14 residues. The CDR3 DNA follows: TGTGCCAGCAGCCAAGAAAGGGGGGTTTACGAGCAGTACTTC. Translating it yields CASSQERGVYEQYF. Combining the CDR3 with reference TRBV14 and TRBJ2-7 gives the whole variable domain EAGVTQFPSHSVIEKGQTVTLRCDPISGHDNLYWYRRVMGKEIKFLLHFVKESKQDESGMPNNRFLAERTGGTYSTLKVQPAELEDSGVYFCASSQERGVYEQYFGPGTRLTVT.

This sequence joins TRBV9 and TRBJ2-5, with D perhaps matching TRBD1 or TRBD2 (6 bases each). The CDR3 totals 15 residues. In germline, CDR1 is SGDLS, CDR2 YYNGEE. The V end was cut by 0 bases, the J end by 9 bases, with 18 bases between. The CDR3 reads CASSVDPGGTLAQYF. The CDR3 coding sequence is TGTGCCAGCAGCGTAGACCCAGGCGGGACACTAGCCCAGTACTTC. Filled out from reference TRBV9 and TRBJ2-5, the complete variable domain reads DSGVTQTPKHLITATGQRVTLRCSPRSGDLSVYWYQQSLDQGLQFLIQYYNGEERAKGNILERFSAQQFPDLHSELNLSSLELGDSALYFCASSVDPGGTLAQYFGPGTRLLVL.

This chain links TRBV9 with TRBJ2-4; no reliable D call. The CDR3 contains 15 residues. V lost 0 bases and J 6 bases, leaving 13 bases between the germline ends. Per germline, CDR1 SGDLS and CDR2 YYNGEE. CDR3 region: CASSVEGSTSNIQYF. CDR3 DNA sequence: TGTGCCAGCAGCGTAGAAGGGTCGACCTCAAACATTCAGTACTTC.

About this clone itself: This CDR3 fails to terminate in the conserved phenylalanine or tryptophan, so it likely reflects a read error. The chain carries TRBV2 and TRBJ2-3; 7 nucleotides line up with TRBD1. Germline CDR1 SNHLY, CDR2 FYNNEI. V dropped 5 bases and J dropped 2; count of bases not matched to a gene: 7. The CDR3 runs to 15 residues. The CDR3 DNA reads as TGTGCCAGCAGTACCTCAGGGGGTTACACAGATACGCAGTATCCC. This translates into CASSTSGGYTDTQYP.